This T cell receptor (beta chain) appears in the sequencing data of a study of blood T cell repertoires in COVID-19. Across the whole study: Spain, Italy and the United States supplied samples that represented acute and convalescent COVID-19. PBMCs, B-cell-depleted T cells, or T cells provided the cDNA or gDNA that made up the material.

Original methodology: Amplification of reference gene primers was used by the study to estimate nucleated cell counts. The assay was immunoSEQ multiplex PCR, and TCRdb's table has in-frame clones only and misses some. Clone size and V and J calls were adopted from that table, with D and trimming inferred from the DNA. Of about 150,000 clones listed, roughly 93% are singletons. It was during active infection that Seattle patients were enrolled and then longitudinally followed. V lost 0 bases and J lost 1; bases outside the gene matches: 8. The germline CDR1 and CDR2 sequences are SGHDN and FVKESK. This CDR3 contains 17 residues.

Sequenced input: peripheral blood. This chain uses TRBV14 with TRBJ1-1; TRBD1 matches at 7 bases. The TCR was taken from a man aged 18 to 30 with COVID-19, enrolled during active disease. The CDR3 nucleotides are TGTGCCAGCAGCCAAGATATAGGGGGCGCTTGGAACACTGAAGCTTTCTTT. It codes for CASSQDIGGAWNTEAFF.